Shown below are 18 T cell receptor beta chains from a single sample sequenced in a study of T cells after yellow fever vaccination. TCRdb independently ran MiXCR on the 5' RACE reads; one entry per CDR3 protein. The data hold about 300,000 distinct CDR3 sequences, with roughly 9% observed a single time. Here the sequenced sample was CD4+ T cells sorted from PBMCs, taken 5 days after the yellow fever booster vaccination. These receptors were collected from a man aged 18 to 29 who received the YFV17D yellow fever vaccine.

This clonotype appeared a few times. V gene TRBV20-1 combines with J gene TRBJ1-1; tentative D call: TRBD1 (6 bases). V lost 5 bases and J 0 bases, leaving 10 bases between the germline ends. From germline, CDR1 is DFQATT and CDR2 SNEGSKA (reference sequence). This CDR3 comprises 13 residues. The CDR3 spells CSADDRLNTEAFF. The DNA of the CDR3 is TGCAGTGCTGACGACAGGCTGAACACTGAAGCTTTCTTT.

This clonotype was seen a handful of times. CDR3 protein: CASTSGPGTDTQYF. The CDR3 DNA follows: TGTGCCAGCACCTCTGGCCCGGGCACAGATACGCAGTATTTT. The rearrangement joins TRBV6-1 to TRBJ2-3, with no clear D. Per germline, CDR1 MNHNS and CDR2 SASEGT. The CDR3 sequence is 14 residues long. V dropped 7 bases and J dropped 1 base, with 12 bases sitting between them.

A few counts support this clonotype. This chain joins TRBV7-9 and TRBJ2-3; TRBD2 aligns across 7 bases. The CDR3 runs to 14 residues. J lost 9 bases, V lost 2 bases, and 8 bases had no gene match. CDR1 SEHNR and CDR2 FQNEAQ come from the germline V gene (reference sequence). The CDR3 region is CASSLLGLGGTQYF. CDR3 in DNA: TGTGCCAGCAGCTTACTCGGCCTCGGGGGGACGCAGTATTTT.

A few counts support this clonotype. V gene TRBV4-3 combines with J gene TRBJ2-6, with D possibly TRBD1 on 6 matching bases. CDR1 and CDR2 (germline): LGHNA, YSLEER. The V end was cut by 0 bases, the J end by 0 bases, with 9 bases between. The CDR3 consists of 17 residues. CDR3 coding DNA: TGCGCCAGCAGCCAAGATGTGGACAGCTCTGGGGCCAACGTCCTGACTTTC. This translates into CASSQDVDSSGANVLTF.

The chain recombines TRBV5-1 with TRBJ2-2, with D possibly TRBD2 on 7 matching bases. This CDR3 is 16 amino acids long. The V and J ends lost 1 base and 7 bases respectively, with 17 bases between them. CDR1 and CDR2 (germline): SGHRS, YFSETQ. This CDR3 is CASSLLGGPEVGELFF. CDR3 coding DNA: TGCGCCAGCAGCTTGTTGGGGGGGCCGGAGGTCGGGGAGCTGTTTTTT.

This clonotype was detected only a few times. The chain employs TRBV4-3 and TRBJ1-2; D is undetermined. Germline loops: CDR1 LGHNA, CDR2 YSLEER. This CDR3 region has 16 residues. The ends were cut back, 0 bases at V and 0 bases at J, with 11 bases in the middle. The CDR3 region has the DNA TGCGCCAGCAGCCAAGAGTTCGCCAGCACTAACTATGGCTACACCTTC. It translates to CASSQEFASTNYGYTF.

This clonotype has only a few counts. The rearrangement joins TRBV11-2 to TRBJ2-7; D uncertain. The germline V gene encodes CDR1 SGHAT and CDR2 FQNNGV. This CDR3 contains 13 residues. The V and J ends lost 6 bases and 3 bases respectively, with 12 bases between them. The CDR3 DNA reads TGTGCCAGCAGTAAAGGGATGTTCTACGAGCAGTACGTC. Its translation: CASSKGMFYEQYV.

This clonotype has at least ten counts. V usage is TRBV2 and J usage is TRBJ2-5; 9 nucleotides line up with TRBD2. The V gene's germline CDR1 is SNHLY and CDR2 FYNNEI. This CDR3 is built from 12 residues. CDR3: CVLAGDQETQYF. CDR3 sequence (DNA): TGTGTCTTAGCGGGAGATCAAGAGACCCAGTACTTC.

This clonotype was seen a few times. The V gene is TRBV7-2, the J gene TRBJ1-2, with D possibly matching TRBD1 (6 bases). V lost 5 bases and J 5 bases, leaving 24 bases between the germline ends. Per germline, CDR1 SGHTA and CDR2 FQGNSA. The CDR3 is 17 amino acids. CDR3 DNA sequence: TGTGCCAGCAGCCTAGTGGAGTGGTTACAGGGTAATTATGGCTACACCTTC. Its translation: CASSLVEWLQGNYGYTF.

This clonotype was counted at least ten times. The chain recombines TRBV4-2 with TRBJ2-5; either TRBD1 or TRBD2 may fit D (5 bases each). Germline-derived CDR1 and CDR2 are LGHNA and YNFKEQ. The CDR3 loop spans 17 amino acids. The V gene lost 0 bases and the J gene lost 5 bases, with 19 bases spanning the gap. Written as DNA, the CDR3 is TGTGCCAGCAGCCAAGAGGTTGGAGCAGCTGGGACGGAGACCCAGTACTTC. Its protein product is CASSQEVGAAGTETQYF.

J is TRBJ1-1 and V is TRBV6-6; possibly TRBD1 for D (5 bases). Between the trimmed V and J ends, which lost 6 bases and 4 bases, there was a span of 12 bases. The germline gives CDR1 MNHNY, CDR2 SVGAGI (reference sequence). CDR3 size: 13 residues. CDR3 sequence reads: CASREGGATEAFF. In DNA, the CDR3 is TGTGCCAGCAGGGAGGGAGGGGCCACTGAAGCTTTCTTT.

This clonotype was seen only a few times. The rearrangement joins TRBV20-1 to TRBJ1-6, with no clear D. Trimming removed 1 base from V and 4 bases from J, with 2 bases in between. Germline values: CDR1 DFQATT, CDR2 SNEGSKA (reference sequence). The length of the CDR3 is 12 residues. The CDR3: CSARGYNSPLHF. CDR3 coding DNA: TGCAGTGCTAGAGGGTATAATTCACCCCTCCACTTT.

A remark on this clonotype: The junction differs from germline at one of its ends, possibly a read error. The V gene is TRBV10-3, the J gene TRBJ2-1; 12 bases are shared with TRBD2. This CDR3 has 17 amino acids. Germline V gene sequence: CDR1 ENHRY, CDR2 SYGVKD. The DNA of the CDR3 is TGTGCCATCCGGGCTAGCGGGGGGGCCGTTAAGTCAGATGAGGAGTTCTTC. Its protein is CAIRASGGAVKSDEEFF.

The rearrangement uses TRBV20-1 and TRBJ2-5; the D gene is possibly TRBD2 (5 bases). Trimming shortened V by 6 bases and J by 7 bases, and 15 bases separated the two germline ends. Germline V gene lookup returns CDR1 DFQATT and CDR2 SNEGSKA (reference sequence). The CDR3 totals 12 residues. The DNA for the CDR3 is TGCAGTGCCCCGGCCGGCGGAGGGACCCAGTACTTC. It translates to CSAPAGGGTQYF.

In this sample, this clonotype turned up a few times. This rearrangement joins TRBV5-4 to TRBJ2-5, with TRBD1 identical over 10 bases. After removal of 5 bases from V and 5 bases from J, the junction contained 6 bases not matched to a gene. The CDR3 totals 14 residues. Germline V gene sequence: CDR1 SGHNT, CDR2 YYREEE (reference sequence). The CDR3 reads CASSRQGAHETQYF. CDR3 nucleotide sequence: TGTGCCAGCAGTCGACAGGGGGCCCACGAGACCCAGTACTTC.

This clonotype was seen many times. The chain couples TRBV10-2 to TRBJ2-7; tentatively, D is TRBD1 (6 bases). The V gene lost 7 bases and the J gene lost 3 bases, with 7 bases spanning the gap. Germline-derived CDR1 and CDR2 are WSHSY and SAAADI. The CDR3 is made up of 11 amino acids. The CDR3, as DNA: TGCGCCAGCACACAGGGCTACGAGCAGTACTTC. This codes for CASTQGYEQYF.

This clonotype was seen a handful of times. One end of the junction is discordant with germline, which a read error may explain. The V gene is TRBV5-4, the J gene TRBJ2-1, with 8 bases fitting TRBD1. Germline CDR1 reads SGHNT; CDR2 reads YYREEE (reference sequence). The CDR3 is made up of 16 amino acids. The CDR3 loop reads CASRLDRVLSYNEQFF. The CDR3 DNA sequence: TGTGCCAGCAGGTTGGACAGGGTACTTTCCTACAATGAGCAGTTCTTC.

This clonotype occurred many times. The V and J genes are TRBV5-1 and TRBJ2-5, with TRBD2 matching 12 bases. Germline V CDR1 and CDR2: SGHRS, YFSETQ. CDR3 length equals 16 residues. After removal of 4 bases from V and 5 bases from J, the junction contained 9 bases not matched to a gene. CDR3 loop: CASSPRLAGAGETQYF. CDR3 in DNA: TGCGCCAGCAGCCCGAGACTAGCGGGGGCGGGGGAGACCCAGTACTTC.